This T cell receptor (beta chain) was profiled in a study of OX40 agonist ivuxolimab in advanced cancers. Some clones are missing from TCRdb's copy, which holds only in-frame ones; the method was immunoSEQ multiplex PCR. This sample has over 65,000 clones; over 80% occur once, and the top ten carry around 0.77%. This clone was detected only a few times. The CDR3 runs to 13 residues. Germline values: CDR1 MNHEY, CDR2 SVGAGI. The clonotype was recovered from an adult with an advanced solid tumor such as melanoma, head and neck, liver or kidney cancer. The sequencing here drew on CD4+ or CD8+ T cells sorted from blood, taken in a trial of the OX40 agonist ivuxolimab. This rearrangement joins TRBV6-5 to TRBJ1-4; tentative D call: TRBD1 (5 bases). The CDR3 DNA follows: TGTGCAGTCGGGAGGGACGCTAATGAAAAACTGTTTTTT. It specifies CAVGRDANEKLFF.